The rows below give T cell receptor beta chains drawn from one sample of a study of molecular identifiers for immune sequencing clone quantification. Using its own MiXCR run on the PCR reads, TCRdb lists one record per CDR3 protein. Among around 470,000 distinct CDR3 sequences listed, over 20% were seen once. Sequenced: naive CD8+ T cells from blood, with Jurkat cell RNA spiked in. These receptors all come from a human donor in good health. Some libraries in this study had Jurkat cell RNA spiked in. Both conserved end residues are part of each CDR3. Fields, in order: clone size, V gene, CDR3 length, D gene, J gene, CDR3 protein, CDR3 DNA. The D gene is left open where the match is weak. Some rows have no size entry. The others give once, few or many, or a class for an expanded clone.

clone size: NA; V gene: TRBV11-2; CDR3 length: 15; D gene: NA; J gene: TRBJ2-4; CDR3 protein: CASSLDRQRLNIQYF; CDR3 DNA: TGTGCCAGCAGCTTAGACCGACAGAGGTTGAACATTCAGTACTTC
clone size: NA; V gene: TRBV29-1; CDR3 length: 16; D gene: NA; J gene: TRBJ2-4; CDR3 protein: CSVEGGTWQAKNIQYF; CDR3 DNA: TGCAGCGTTGAGGGGGGAACATGGCAAGCCAAAAACATTCAGTACTTC
clone size: few; V gene: TRBV27; CDR3 length: 14; D gene: TRBD1; J gene: TRBJ1-5; CDR3 protein: CASKRQGTNQPQHF; CDR3 DNA: TGTGCCAGCAAACGACAGGGAACGAATCAGCCCCAGCATTTT
clone size: NA; V gene: TRBV2; CDR3 length: 15; D gene: NA; J gene: TRBJ1-5; CDR3 protein: CASSDLTAFNQPQHF; CDR3 DNA: TGTGCCAGCAGTGACTTGACAGCTTTCAATCAGCCCCAGCATTTT
clone size: many; V gene: TRBV4-3; CDR3 length: 14; D gene: NA; J gene: TRBJ2-7; CDR3 protein: CASSRTALSYEQYF; CDR3 DNA: TGCGCCAGCAGCCGGACAGCTCTCTCCTACGAGCAGTACTTC
clone size: few; V gene: TRBV6-2/TRBV6-3; CDR3 length: 18; D gene: TRBD1; J gene: TRBJ2-7; CDR3 protein: CASSYTRQGVQSSYEQYF; CDR3 DNA: TGTGCCAGCAGTTACACCCGCCAGGGGGTTCAGAGCTCCTACGAGCAGTACTTC
clone size: many; V gene: TRBV29-1; CDR3 length: 12; D gene: NA; J gene: TRBJ2-7; CDR3 protein: CSVDLTGSEQYF; CDR3 DNA: TGCAGCGTTGACCTCACAGGGTCCGAGCAGTACTTC
clone size: few; V gene: TRBV4-3; CDR3 length: 14; D gene: TRBD1; J gene: TRBJ2-7; CDR3 protein: CASSHLTGGREQYF; CDR3 DNA: TGCGCCAGCAGCCACTTGACAGGGGGTAGGGAGCAGTACTTC
clone size: NA; V gene: TRBV7-9; CDR3 length: 15; D gene: TRBD1; J gene: TRBJ2-7; CDR3 protein: CASSFGGQGPYEQYF; CDR3 DNA: TGTGCCAGCAGCTTTGGAGGACAGGGTCCGTACGAGCAGTACTTC
clone size: NA; V gene: TRBV19; CDR3 length: 15; D gene: NA; J gene: TRBJ2-2; CDR3 protein: CASSIGQANTGELFF; CDR3 DNA: TGTGCCAGTAGTATAGGGCAGGCTAACACCGGGGAGCTGTTTTTT
clone size: NA; V gene: TRBV28; CDR3 length: 22; D gene: TRBD2; J gene: TRBJ2-2; CDR3 protein: CASSPRSPPGLAGALGTGELFF; CDR3 DNA: TGTGCCAGCAGTCCTCGCTCGCCCCCGGGACTAGCGGGGGCACTGGGGACCGGGGAGCTGTTTTTT
clone size: few; V gene: TRBV6-5; CDR3 length: 16; D gene: TRBD2; J gene: TRBJ2-3; CDR3 protein: CASSYRTSGSTDTQYF; CDR3 DNA: TGTGCCAGCAGCTACCGGACTAGCGGGAGCACAGATACGCAGTATTTT
clone size: NA; V gene: TRBV12-5; CDR3 length: 16; D gene: NA; J gene: TRBJ1-3; CDR3 protein: CASGLYPGSSGNTIYF; CDR3 DNA: TGTGCTAGTGGTTTGTACCCAGGGAGCTCTGGAAACACCATATATTTT
clone size: NA; V gene: TRBV19; CDR3 length: 15; D gene: TRBD1; J gene: TRBJ1-2; CDR3 protein: CASSISSTGRYGYTF; CDR3 DNA: TGTGCCAGTAGTATTTCCTCGACAGGGCGATATGGCTACACCTTC
clone size: few; V gene: TRBV6-2/TRBV6-3; CDR3 length: 14; D gene: NA; J gene: TRBJ2-7; CDR3 protein: CASSSQGNVDEQYF; CDR3 DNA: TGTGCCAGCAGTTCCCAGGGGAATGTCGACGAGCAGTACTTC
clone size: many; V gene: TRBV7-8; CDR3 length: 16; D gene: TRBD2; J gene: TRBJ2-5; CDR3 protein: CASTLLAGGFQETQYF; CDR3 DNA: TGTGCCAGCACCCTACTAGCGGGGGGCTTCCAAGAGACCCAGTACTTC
clone size: NA; V gene: TRBV4-1; CDR3 length: 16; D gene: NA; J gene: TRBJ2-7; CDR3 protein: CASSQDRREFSYEQYF; CDR3 DNA: TGCGCCAGCAGCCAAGATCGCCGGGAGTTTAGCTACGAGCAGTACTTC
clone size: NA; V gene: TRBV30; CDR3 length: 16; D gene: TRBD2; J gene: TRBJ2-7; CDR3 protein: CAWSDGWGGSSYEQYF; CDR3 DNA: TGTGCCTGGAGTGATGGTTGGGGGGGAAGCTCCTACGAGCAGTACTTC
clone size: many; V gene: TRBV5-4; CDR3 length: 17; D gene: TRBD2; J gene: TRBJ2-3; CDR3 protein: CASSIPFGSGGTDTQYF; CDR3 DNA: TGTGCCAGCAGCATCCCCTTTGGAAGCGGGGGCACAGATACGCAGTATTTT
clone size: many; V gene: TRBV4-3; CDR3 length: 15; D gene: NA; J gene: TRBJ2-3; CDR3 protein: CASSPTDALADTQYF; CDR3 DNA: TGCGCCAGCAGCCCCACAGACGCACTAGCAGATACGCAGTATTTT
clone size: few; V gene: TRBV6-1; CDR3 length: 15; D gene: NA; J gene: TRBJ1-2; CDR3 protein: CASSEVVVSNYGYTF; CDR3 DNA: TGTGCCAGCAGTGAAGTTGTCGTTTCTAACTATGGCTACACCTTC
clone size: few; V gene: TRBV4-3; CDR3 length: 15; D gene: NA; J gene: TRBJ1-2; CDR3 protein: CASSQDRGGAEGYTF; CDR3 DNA: TGCGCCAGCAGCCAAGACCGTGGAGGGGCTGAGGGCTACACCTTC
clone size: NA; V gene: TRBV11-2; CDR3 length: 13; D gene: NA; J gene: TRBJ1-1; CDR3 protein: CASSSPRGAQAFF; CDR3 DNA: TGTGCCAGCAGCTCGCCTCGGGGGGCGCAAGCTTTCTTT
clone size: NA; V gene: TRBV4-1; CDR3 length: 14; D gene: NA; J gene: TRBJ2-7; CDR3 protein: CASSQLTSNYEQYF; CDR3 DNA: TGCGCCAGCAGCCAGTTGACTAGTAACTACGAGCAGTACTTC
clone size: many; V gene: TRBV20-1; CDR3 length: 13; D gene: NA; J gene: TRBJ1-2; CDR3 protein: CSARAGEGYGYTF; CDR3 DNA: TGCAGTGCTAGAGCAGGGGAGGGCTATGGCTACACCTTC
clone size: many; V gene: TRBV4-3; CDR3 length: 15; D gene: NA; J gene: TRBJ2-7; CDR3 protein: CASSQVPDRAYEQYF; CDR3 DNA: TGCGCCAGCAGCCAAGTCCCGGACAGAGCCTACGAGCAGTACTTC
clone size: many; V gene: TRBV7-9; CDR3 length: 14; D gene: NA; J gene: TRBJ1-1; CDR3 protein: CASSLVVENTEAFF; CDR3 DNA: TGTGCCAGCAGCTTAGTTGTAGAGAACACTGAAGCTTTCTTT
clone size: many; V gene: TRBV6-5; CDR3 length: 14; D gene: NA; J gene: TRBJ2-7; CDR3 protein: CASSYLGHGVEQYF; CDR3 DNA: TGTGCCAGCAGTTACTTGGGGCATGGGGTCGAGCAGTACTTC
clone size: many; V gene: TRBV27; CDR3 length: 15; D gene: NA; J gene: TRBJ2-1; CDR3 protein: CATLPPDRFYNEQFF; CDR3 DNA: TGTGCCACCCTCCCTCCCGACAGGTTCTACAATGAGCAGTTCTTC
clone size: few; V gene: TRBV19; CDR3 length: 14; D gene: NA; J gene: TRBJ1-5; CDR3 protein: CASSIVSTDQPQHF; CDR3 DNA: TGTGCCAGTAGTATAGTCTCAACCGATCAGCCCCAGCATTTT
clone size: many; V gene: TRBV5-1; CDR3 length: 18; D gene: NA; J gene: TRBJ2-5; CDR3 protein: CASSLDPPTEQYQETQYF; CDR3 DNA: TGCGCCAGCAGCTTAGACCCTCCAACGGAACAGTACCAAGAGACCCAGTACTTC
clone size: many; V gene: TRBV6-1; CDR3 length: 12; D gene: TRBD1; J gene: TRBJ1-1; CDR3 protein: CASGTGGTEAFF; CDR3 DNA: TGTGCCAGCGGGACAGGGGGCACTGAAGCTTTCTTT
clone size: many; V gene: TRBV29-1; CDR3 length: 11; D gene: NA; J gene: TRBJ1-4; CDR3 protein: CSVVANEKLFF; CDR3 DNA: TGCAGCGTTGTGGCTAATGAAAAACTGTTTTTT
clone size: NA; V gene: TRBV4-3; CDR3 length: 21; D gene: TRBD1; J gene: TRBJ1-3; CDR3 protein: CASSQDSPPIEGGGWGNTIHF; CDR3 DNA: TGCGCCAGCAGCCAAGATAGTCCCCCCATTGAGGGAGGGGGCTGGGGAAACACCATACATTTT
clone size: many; V gene: TRBV2; CDR3 length: 14; D gene: NA; J gene: TRBJ1-5; CDR3 protein: CASSLWRGNQPQHF; CDR3 DNA: TGTGCCAGCTCTTTATGGAGGGGCAATCAGCCCCAGCATTTT
clone size: many; V gene: TRBV27; CDR3 length: 12; D gene: NA; J gene: TRBJ1-5; CDR3 protein: CASSLIGQPQHF; CDR3 DNA: TGTGCCAGCAGTTTGATCGGGCAGCCCCAGCATTTT
clone size: NA; V gene: TRBV19; CDR3 length: 15; D gene: NA; J gene: TRBJ2-1; CDR3 protein: CASSEGQSSYNEQFF; CDR3 DNA: TGTGCCAGTAGTGAAGGGCAGAGCTCCTACAATGAGCAGTTCTTC
clone size: NA; V gene: TRBV6-5; CDR3 length: 14; D gene: NA; J gene: TRBJ1-3; CDR3 protein: CASSLQGSRNTIYF; CDR3 DNA: TGTGCCAGCAGTTTACAGGGATCTAGAAACACCATATATTTT
clone size: few; V gene: TRBV20-1; CDR3 length: 14; D gene: NA; J gene: TRBJ2-2; CDR3 protein: CSARYGRNTGELFF; CDR3 DNA: TGCAGTGCTAGATACGGGCGGAACACCGGGGAGCTGTTTTTT
clone size: NA; V gene: TRBV7-9; CDR3 length: 17; D gene: NA; J gene: TRBJ2-1; CDR3 protein: CASSLGRSGVSYNEQFF; CDR3 DNA: TGTGCCAGCAGCTTAGGGAGGTCGGGGGTTTCCTACAATGAGCAGTTCTTC